This passage covers 3 T cell receptor beta chains from one sample sequenced in a study of T-cell reconstitution after alpha-beta-depleted transplantation in children. The library targeted TCRbeta and was prepared with unique molecular identifiers. TCRdb re-analysed the PCR reads in MiXCR, keeping a single row per CDR3 protein. This table has around 380,000 distinct CDR3 sequences, approximately 11% appearing once. The specimen comprised PBMCs from the stem cell graft donor, sampled from the stem cell graft. Receptor source: a human donor who donated a stem cell graft to a child with acute myeloid leukemia.

The rearrangement links TRBV6-5 to TRBJ2-3; D remains unclear. V was shortened by 0 bases and J by 0 bases, with 10 bases between the two germline ends. The CDR3 spans 16 residues. Germline-derived CDR1 and CDR2 are MNHEY and SVGAGI. CDR3 sequence: CASSYSMGTSTDTQYF. Written as DNA, the CDR3 is TGTGCCAGCAGTTACTCGATGGGAACTAGCACAGATACGCAGTATTTT.

Many counts were recorded for this clonotype. The chain links TRBV12-3 or TRBV12-4 to TRBJ1-6, with 11 bases matching TRBD1. Germline trimming cut 5 bases from V and 12 bases from J; bases unmatched to any gene: 12. CDR3 size: 16 residues. CDR3 in DNA: TGTGCCAGCAGTCGTGCTTCGGGACAGGGGGTTATACCCCTCCACTTT. Translated: CASSRASGQGVIPLHF.

The sample holds a few counts of this clonotype. V is TRBV12-3 or TRBV12-4 and J is TRBJ2-2; no clear D. V lost 2 bases and J 13 bases, leaving 5 bases between the germline ends. CDR3 size: 10 residues. In nucleotides, the CDR3 is TGTGCCAGCAGTTTACGACGGCTGTTTTTT. This translates into CASSLRRLFF.